The sequence of this T cell receptor beta chain was determined in a study of cytomegalovirus exposure and HLA in healthy donors. Study-wide findings and caveats: A later analysis revealed that TCR association rates differed between HLA loci, peaking at DRB1 and bottoming out at HLA-C.

With respect to this clone: No antigen is known for it.

V was clipped by 11 bases and J by 3 bases; unmatched bases: 6. CDR1 is MNHEY and CDR2 is SMNVEV in the germline V gene (reference sequence). The CDR3 has 13 amino acids. In the PCR, 60 Vbeta and 13 Jbeta primers were used. The repertoire was sequenced with immunoSEQ multiplex PCR; TCRdb's copy has only in-frame clones and lacks some. The sample lists 150,000 to 200,000 clones; around 72% were seen once. This TCR was recovered from a female donor in good health and CMV-seronegative. The chain joins TRBV27 to TRBJ2-3, with TRBD2 matching 9 bases. Sequenced: PBMCs. The CDR3 coding sequence is TGTGCCGCCAGGCTAGCGGGGACAGATACGCAGTATTTT. Its translation is CAARLAGTDTQYF.